Listed here are 11 T cell receptor beta chains from one sample, sequenced in a study of blood T cell repertoires in COVID-19 (dated by TCRdb to the early 2020s). The receptor library was made with the immunoSEQ multiplex PCR assay. In its TCRdb copy, this immuneACCESS table keeps in-frame sequences only and misses some clones. Where compared with another copy, unresolved V genes explain less than half of these, and the others have no known cause. The sample table lists roughly 200,000 clones, roughly 87% of them with a count of one. The leading ten clones occupy under 13% of the sample. The sequencing sample was made of PBMCs or T cells enriched from blood (not recorded which). Receptors were obtained from a man aged 18 to 29 with acute COVID-19.

The rearrangement uses TRBV6-1 and TRBJ2-1; 10 bases align to TRBD1. This CDR3 has 17 residues. CDR1 is MNHNS, CDR2 SASEGT, per germline. V shed 1 base, J shed 5 bases, and the junction held 8 bases outside the gene matches. The CDR3 region is CASSEVLWDRGNNEQFF. CDR3 DNA sequence: TGTGCCAGCAGTGAAGTATTGTGGGACAGGGGAAACAATGAGCAGTTCTTC.

To note about this clone: The same CDR3 arises from other DNA sequences in this sample as well. The rearrangement uses TRBV19 and TRBJ1-1, with a weak D call TRBD1 (5 bases). V lost 4 bases and J 5 bases, leaving 14 bases between the germline ends. This CDR3 has 14 amino acids. Germline V gene data show CDR1 as LNHDA and CDR2 as SQIVND (reference sequence). CDR3 sequence (DNA): TGTGCCAGTAGTACGAGGCAGGGTAGTACTGAAGCTTTCTTT. Translating gives CASSTRQGSTEAFF.

This clone was observed once. The chain combines TRBV4-2 with TRBJ2-7; no clear D. In germline, CDR1 is LGHNA, CDR2 YNFKEQ. This CDR3 has 14 residues. Trimming stripped 4 bases from V and 1 base from J, with 11 bases between. CDR3 bases: TGTGCCAGCAGCCCCACGGAGTTTTCCTACGAGCAGTACTTC. This gives the protein CASSPTEFSYEQYF.

The chain recombines TRBV11-2 with TRBJ2-5; possibly TRBD2 for D (5 bases). The CDR3 has 15 amino acids. The germline V gene encodes CDR1 SGHAT and CDR2 FQNNGV. V gave up 2 bases and J gave up 2 bases, with 12 bases separating them. CDR3 in DNA: TGTGCCAGCAGCTTACCGGGATTAGGGCAAGAGACCCAGTACTTC. Encoded protein: CASSLPGLGQETQYF.

The rearrangement uses TRBV20-1 and TRBJ2-3; possible D gene TRBD1, 5 bases. Per the germline V gene, CDR1 is DFQATT and CDR2 is SNEGSKA (reference sequence). The CDR3 loop spans 16 amino acids. V lost 3 bases and J 0 bases, leaving 16 bases between the germline ends. The CDR3 DNA reads as TGCAGTGCTAGTCTGGGGCATGCTTTTAGCACAGATACGCAGTATTTT. Amino acids: CSASLGHAFSTDTQYF.

This clone was seen a few times. V usage is TRBV29-1 and J usage is TRBJ2-1; 7 bases match TRBD2. The CDR3 loop spans 14 amino acids. Trimming removed 3 bases from V and 7 bases from J; junction bases left unmatched: 9. From germline, CDR1 is SQVTM and CDR2 ANQGSEA. CDR3 coding DNA: TGCAGCGTTGATAATGGGGGAGGGTCGAATGAGCAGTTCTTC. As protein: CSVDNGGGSNEQFF.

This chain joins TRBV6-5 and TRBJ2-7; 7 positions match TRBD1. In germline, CDR1 is MNHEY, CDR2 SVGAGI. V was pared by 0 bases and J by 6 bases, with 8 bases of the junction left unmatched. This CDR3 region has 15 residues. Written as DNA, the CDR3 is TGTGCCAGCAGTTACTCCAGGACAGGATGGTCCGAGCAGTACTTC. It specifies CASSYSRTGWSEQYF.

The chain combines TRBV5-6 with TRBJ1-4; D ambiguous. The CDR3 covers 13 residues. Trimming removed 1 base at V and 8 bases at J, with 9 bases between. The germline V gene has CDR1 SGHDT and CDR2 YYEEEE. The CDR3 DNA reads as TGTGCCAGCAGCTTGTCGGAGTGGGAAAAACTGTTTTTT. Translating gives CASSLSEWEKLFF.

The CDR3: CASSLGLATGNEQFF. The CDR3 nucleotides are TGTGCCAGCAGCTTAGGACTAGCAACCGGCAATGAGCAGTTCTTC. This chain links TRBV7-9 with TRBJ2-1, with TRBD2 matching over 7 bases. V was clipped by 1 base and J by 6 bases; unmatched bases: 6. The germline V gene encodes CDR1 SEHNR and CDR2 FQNEAQ (reference sequence). The CDR3 covers 15 residues.

The V and J genes are TRBV12-3 or TRBV12-4 and TRBJ2-5; D unresolved. The CDR3 runs 12 residues. The V and J ends lost 5 bases and 5 bases respectively, with 9 bases between them. The CDR3 sequence is CASSPGRETQYF. CDR3 nucleotide sequence: TGTGCCAGCAGTCCCGGTCGTGAGACCCAGTACTTC.

CDR3 in amino acids: CASSGNTGTRTDTQYF. The CDR3 nucleotides read TGTGCCAGCAGCGGAAACACAGGGACACGCACAGATACGCAGTATTTT. The chain recombines TRBV5-5 with TRBJ2-3, with a possible D match to TRBD1 (6 bases). V dropped 4 bases and J dropped 1 base, with 16 bases sitting between them. The germline gives CDR1 SGHKS, CDR2 YYEKEE (reference sequence). The CDR3 has 16 residues.